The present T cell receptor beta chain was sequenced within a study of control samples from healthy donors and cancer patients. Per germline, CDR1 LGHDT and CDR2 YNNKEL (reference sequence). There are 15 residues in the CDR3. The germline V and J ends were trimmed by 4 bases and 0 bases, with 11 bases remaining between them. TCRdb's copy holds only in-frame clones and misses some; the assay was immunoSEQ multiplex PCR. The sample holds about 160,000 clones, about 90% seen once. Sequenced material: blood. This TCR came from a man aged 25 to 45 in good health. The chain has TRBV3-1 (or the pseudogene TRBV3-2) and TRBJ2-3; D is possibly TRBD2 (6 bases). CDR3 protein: CASSRLGGSTDTQYF. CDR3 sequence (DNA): TGTGCCAGCAGCCGTCTCGGGGGAAGCACAGATACGCAGTATTTT.